This T cell receptor beta chain is drawn from a study of control samples from healthy donors and cancer patients (dated by TCRdb to the early 2020s). Note on this clone: Its antigen remains undetermined. No much larger clone exists at a distance of one base, and base qualities are not known.

Library construction relied on the immunoSEQ multiplex PCR assay. The immuneACCESS repertoire file appears here via TCRdb, limited to in-frame rearrangements. These files lack a portion of the clones; in checked studies, under half of the deficit traces to unresolved V genes, and the cause of the others is not known. The sample data list some 100,000 clones, and 80% to 95% of these were observed just once. The ten top clones hold around 2.8% of the sample. CDR1 and CDR2 are read off the germline V gene (reference sequence) as SGHKS and YYEKEE. Counted from cysteine to phenylalanine, this CDR3 has 15 amino acids. Only the CDR3 part of the read is kept: 45 bases, read in frame from the first base. V gives up 4 bases and J gives up 3 bases, and the segment between their germline ends measures 17 bases.

Recombination linked TRBV5-5 to TRBJ2-7, with TRBD1 perhaps the D gene, on 5 matching bases. The source is a human donor in good health. The donor label of this sample is uncertain. Sequencing was carried out using blood. The nucleotide sequence is TGTGCCAGCAGCGTGGGTTCAGGGTTCGACTACGAGCAGTACTTC. Translated, it gives CASSVGSGFDYEQYF.